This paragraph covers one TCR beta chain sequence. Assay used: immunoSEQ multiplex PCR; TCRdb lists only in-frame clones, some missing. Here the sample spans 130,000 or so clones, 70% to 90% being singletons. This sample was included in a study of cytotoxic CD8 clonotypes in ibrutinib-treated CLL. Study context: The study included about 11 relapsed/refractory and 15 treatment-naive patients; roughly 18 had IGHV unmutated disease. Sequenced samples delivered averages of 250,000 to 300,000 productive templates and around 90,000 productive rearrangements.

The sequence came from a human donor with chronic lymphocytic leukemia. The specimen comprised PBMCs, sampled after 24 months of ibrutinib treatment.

CDR3 region: CASKRDRPVDEQFF. CDR3 coding DNA: TGTGCCAGCAAGCGGGACAGGCCTGTCGATGAGCAGTTCTTC. This chain links TRBV27 with TRBJ2-1; tentatively, D is TRBD1 (8 bases). Germline values: CDR1 MNHEY, CDR2 SMNVEV (reference sequence). The CDR3 contains 14 residues. Trimming removed 7 bases at V and 8 bases at J, with 18 bases between.